The present T cell receptor beta chain was sequenced within a study of T cell responses to AZD1222 COVID-19 vaccine. The CDR3 totals 13 residues. CDR1 and CDR2 (germline): SEHNR, FQNEAQ (reference sequence). Trimming left V 6 bases short and J 9 bases short, with 17 bases between. Clones were sequenced by immunoSEQ multiplex PCR, and TCRdb holds only the in-frame ones, with some missing. The sample lists around 120,000 clones; 88% were seen once. This specimen consisted of peripheral blood, obtained on day 0 of MenACWY control vaccination. The receptor comes from an adult in good health. This rearrangement joins TRBV7-9 to TRBJ1-2, with D perhaps TRBD1 (6 bases). This CDR3 reads CASSWGSGGRYTF. The CDR3 DNA is TGTGCCAGCAGTTGGGGATCTGGGGGGCGCTACACCTTC.